The T cell receptor (beta chain) described here comes from a study of early T cells in non-severe SARS-CoV-2 infection. Study at large: Alpha and beta chains were unpaired, from unsorted whole-blood bulk RNA.

This clonotype occurred many times. Its specificity is not known. Researchers attached unique molecular identifiers to individual cDNA molecules. TCRdb independently ran MiXCR on the 5' RACE reads; one entry per CDR3 protein. Of 60,000 to 65,000 distinct CDR3 sequences listed, around an eighth were seen once; the top ten hold 4% to 4.5%. General study points: CD4 and private specificities were missed by VDJdb matching, which favored anti-spike CD8 responses.

The V gene's germline CDR1 is SQVTM and CDR2 ANQGSEA. V gave up 4 bases and J gave up 0 bases; unmatched junction bases: 5. The CDR3 consists of 16 residues. The V gene is TRBV29-1, the J gene TRBJ2-3; TRBD2 agrees at 12 bases. Sequenced input: whole blood. This clonotype originated in an adult who was a healthcare worker with PCR-confirmed SARS-CoV-2 infection or an uninfected control (not recorded which). The CDR3 coding sequence is TGCAGCGTTGCAGGACTAGCGGGATGGAGCACAGATACGCAGTATTTT. Translated: CSVAGLAGWSTDTQYF.